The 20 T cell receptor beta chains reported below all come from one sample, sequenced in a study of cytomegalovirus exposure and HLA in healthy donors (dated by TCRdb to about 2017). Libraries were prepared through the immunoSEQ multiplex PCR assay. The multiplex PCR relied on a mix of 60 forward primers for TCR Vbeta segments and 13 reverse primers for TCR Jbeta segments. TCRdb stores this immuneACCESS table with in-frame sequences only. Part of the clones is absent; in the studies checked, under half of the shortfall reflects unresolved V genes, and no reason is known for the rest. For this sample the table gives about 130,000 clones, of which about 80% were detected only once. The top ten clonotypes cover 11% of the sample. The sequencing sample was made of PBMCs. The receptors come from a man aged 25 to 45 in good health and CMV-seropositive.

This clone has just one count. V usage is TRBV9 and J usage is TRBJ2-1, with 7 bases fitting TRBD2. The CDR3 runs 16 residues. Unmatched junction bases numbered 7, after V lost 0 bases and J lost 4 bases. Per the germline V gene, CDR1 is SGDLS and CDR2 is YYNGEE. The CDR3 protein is CASSVGSGGGYNEQFF. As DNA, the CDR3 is TGTGCCAGCAGCGTAGGGTCCGGCGGGGGATACAATGAGCAGTTCTTC.

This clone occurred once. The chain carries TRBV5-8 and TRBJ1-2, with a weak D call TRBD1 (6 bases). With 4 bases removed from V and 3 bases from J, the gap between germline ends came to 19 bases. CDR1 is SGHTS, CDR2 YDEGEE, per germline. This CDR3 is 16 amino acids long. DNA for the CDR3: TGTGCCAGCAGCCCCTCGGCGGGGGCGCGGTACTATGGCTACACCTTC. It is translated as CASSPSAGARYYGYTF.

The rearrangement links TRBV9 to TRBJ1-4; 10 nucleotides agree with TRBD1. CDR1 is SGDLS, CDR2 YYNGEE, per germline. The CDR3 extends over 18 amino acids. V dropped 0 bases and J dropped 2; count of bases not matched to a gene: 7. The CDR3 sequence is CASSVVPGTGATNEKLFF. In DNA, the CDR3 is TGTGCCAGCAGCGTAGTTCCCGGGACAGGGGCGACTAATGAAAAACTGTTTTTT.

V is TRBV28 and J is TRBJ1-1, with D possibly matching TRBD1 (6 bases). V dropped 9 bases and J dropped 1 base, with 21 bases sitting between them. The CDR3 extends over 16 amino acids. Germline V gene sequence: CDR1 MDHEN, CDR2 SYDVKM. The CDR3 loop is CASGLTGGQSNTEAFF. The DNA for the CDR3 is TGTGCCAGTGGGTTAACCGGAGGACAGTCGAACACTGAAGCTTTCTTT.

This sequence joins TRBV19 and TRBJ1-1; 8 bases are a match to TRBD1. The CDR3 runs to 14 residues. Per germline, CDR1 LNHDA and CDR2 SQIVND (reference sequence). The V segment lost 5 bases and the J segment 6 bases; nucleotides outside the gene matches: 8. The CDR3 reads CASSGPAGGSEAFF. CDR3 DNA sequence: TGTGCCAGTAGTGGTCCGGCAGGGGGCTCTGAAGCTTTCTTT.

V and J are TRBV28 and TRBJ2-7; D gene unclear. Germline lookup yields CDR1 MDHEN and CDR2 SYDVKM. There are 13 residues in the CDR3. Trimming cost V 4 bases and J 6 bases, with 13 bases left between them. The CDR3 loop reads CASSSLQVTEQYF. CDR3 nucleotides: TGTGCCAGCAGTTCCCTTCAGGTAACCGAGCAGTACTTC.

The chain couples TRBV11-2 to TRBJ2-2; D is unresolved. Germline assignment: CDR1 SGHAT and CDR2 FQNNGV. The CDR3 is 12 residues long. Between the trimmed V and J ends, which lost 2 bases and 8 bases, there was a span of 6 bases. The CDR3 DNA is TGTGCCAGCAGCTTACCCGTTGGGGAGCTGTTTTTT. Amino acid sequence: CASSLPVGELFF.

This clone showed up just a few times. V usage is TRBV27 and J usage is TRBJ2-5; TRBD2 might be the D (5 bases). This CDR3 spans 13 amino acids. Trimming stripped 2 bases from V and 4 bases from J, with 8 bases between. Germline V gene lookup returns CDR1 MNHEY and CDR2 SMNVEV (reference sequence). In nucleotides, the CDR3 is TGTGCCAGCAGTTTAAGGAGGAGAGAGACCCAGTACTTC. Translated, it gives CASSLRRRETQYF.

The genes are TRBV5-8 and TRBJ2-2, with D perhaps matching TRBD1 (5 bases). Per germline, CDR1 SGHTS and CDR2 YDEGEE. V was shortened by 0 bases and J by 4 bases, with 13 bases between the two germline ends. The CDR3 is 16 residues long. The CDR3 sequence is CASSLGAPGFTGELFF. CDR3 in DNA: TGTGCCAGCAGCTTGGGCGCCCCAGGGTTCACCGGGGAGCTGTTTTTT.

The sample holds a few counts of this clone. The CDR3 loop is CSVETGQGAIQNIQYF. The CDR3 coding sequence is TGCAGCGTTGAAACCGGACAGGGGGCGATCCAAAACATTCAGTACTTC. The chain joins TRBV29-1 to TRBJ2-4, with TRBD1 matching 11 bases. Germline CDR1 reads SQVTM; CDR2 reads ANQGSEA. The junction had 8 bases not matched to a gene; V was cut back by 2 bases and J by 5 bases. CDR3 length: 16 amino acids.

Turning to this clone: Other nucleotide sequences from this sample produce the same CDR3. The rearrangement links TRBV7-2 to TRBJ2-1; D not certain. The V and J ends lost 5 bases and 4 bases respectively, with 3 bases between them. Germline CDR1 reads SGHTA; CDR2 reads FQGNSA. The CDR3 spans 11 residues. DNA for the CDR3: TGTGCCAGCAGCCCGTACAATGAGCAGTTCTTC. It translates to CASSPYNEQFF.

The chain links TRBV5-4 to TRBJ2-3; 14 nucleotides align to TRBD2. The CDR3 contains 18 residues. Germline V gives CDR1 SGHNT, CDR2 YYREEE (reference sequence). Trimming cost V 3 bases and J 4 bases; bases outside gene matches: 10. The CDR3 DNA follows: TGTGCCAGCAGCTACAACTATGGACTAGCGGGAGGAGCAGATACGCAGTATTTT. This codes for CASSYNYGLAGGADTQYF.

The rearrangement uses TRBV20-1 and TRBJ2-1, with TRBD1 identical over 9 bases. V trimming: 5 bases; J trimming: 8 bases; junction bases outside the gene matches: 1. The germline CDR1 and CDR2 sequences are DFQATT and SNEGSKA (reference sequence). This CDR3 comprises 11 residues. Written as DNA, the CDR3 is TGCAGTGCTGGGACAGGGTATGAGCAGTTCTTC. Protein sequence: CSAGTGYEQFF.

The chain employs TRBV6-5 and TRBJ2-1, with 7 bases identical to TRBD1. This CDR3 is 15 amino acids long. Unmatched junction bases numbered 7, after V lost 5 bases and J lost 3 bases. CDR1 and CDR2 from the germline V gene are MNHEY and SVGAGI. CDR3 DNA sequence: TGTGCCAGCAGTAACCCGGGACAGAACTACAATGAGCAGTTCTTC. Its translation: CASSNPGQNYNEQFF.

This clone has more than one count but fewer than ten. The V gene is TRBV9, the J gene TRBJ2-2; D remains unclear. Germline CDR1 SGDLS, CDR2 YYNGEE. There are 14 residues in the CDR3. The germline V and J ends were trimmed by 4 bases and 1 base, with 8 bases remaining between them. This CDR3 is CASSPRQNTGELFF. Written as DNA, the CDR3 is TGTGCCAGCAGCCCCCGACAGAACACCGGGGAGCTGTTTTTT. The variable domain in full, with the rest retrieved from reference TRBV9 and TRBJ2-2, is DSGVTQTPKHLITATGQRVTLRCSPRSGDLSVYWYQQSLDQGLQFLIQYYNGEERAKGNILERFSAQQFPDLHSELNLSSLELGDSALYFCASSPRQNTGELFFGEGSRLTVL.

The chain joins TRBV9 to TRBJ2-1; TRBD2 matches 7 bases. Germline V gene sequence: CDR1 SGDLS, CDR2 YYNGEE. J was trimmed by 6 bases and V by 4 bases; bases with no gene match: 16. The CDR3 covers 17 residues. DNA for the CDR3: TGTGCCAGCAGCCCATCTCCCAGCGGGGCGGGCAGCAATGAGCAGTTCTTC. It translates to CASSPSPSGAGSNEQFF.

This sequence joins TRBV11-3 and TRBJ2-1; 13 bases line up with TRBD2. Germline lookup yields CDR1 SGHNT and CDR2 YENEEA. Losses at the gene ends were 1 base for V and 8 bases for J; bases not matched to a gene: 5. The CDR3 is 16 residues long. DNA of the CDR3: TGTGCCAGCAGCTTAGGGGGACTAGCGGGATCTCATGAGCAGTTCTTC. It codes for CASSLGGLAGSHEQFF.

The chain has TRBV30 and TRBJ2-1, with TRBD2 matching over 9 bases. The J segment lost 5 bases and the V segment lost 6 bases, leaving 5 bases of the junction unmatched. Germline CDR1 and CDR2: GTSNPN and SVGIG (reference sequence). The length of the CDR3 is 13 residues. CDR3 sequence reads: CACGASGNNEQFF. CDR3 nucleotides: TGTGCCTGCGGGGCTAGCGGGAACAATGAGCAGTTCTTC.

CDR3 sequence reads: CASSLPRGTDTQYF. The CDR3 DNA reads TGTGCCAGCAGCTTGCCCAGGGGAACAGATACGCAGTATTTT. The chain combines TRBV7-6 with TRBJ2-3, with D tentatively TRBD1 (6 bases). The CDR3 is 14 amino acids. With 3 bases removed from V and 3 bases from J, the gap between germline ends came to 10 bases. Per germline, CDR1 SGHVS and CDR2 FNYEAQ.

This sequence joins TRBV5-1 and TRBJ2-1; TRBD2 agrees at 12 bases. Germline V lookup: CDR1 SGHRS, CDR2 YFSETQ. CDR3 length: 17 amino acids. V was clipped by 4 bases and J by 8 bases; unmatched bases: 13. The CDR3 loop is CASSPGASGRAIHEQFF. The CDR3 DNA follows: TGCGCCAGCAGCCCTGGAGCTAGCGGGAGGGCCATCCATGAGCAGTTCTTC.